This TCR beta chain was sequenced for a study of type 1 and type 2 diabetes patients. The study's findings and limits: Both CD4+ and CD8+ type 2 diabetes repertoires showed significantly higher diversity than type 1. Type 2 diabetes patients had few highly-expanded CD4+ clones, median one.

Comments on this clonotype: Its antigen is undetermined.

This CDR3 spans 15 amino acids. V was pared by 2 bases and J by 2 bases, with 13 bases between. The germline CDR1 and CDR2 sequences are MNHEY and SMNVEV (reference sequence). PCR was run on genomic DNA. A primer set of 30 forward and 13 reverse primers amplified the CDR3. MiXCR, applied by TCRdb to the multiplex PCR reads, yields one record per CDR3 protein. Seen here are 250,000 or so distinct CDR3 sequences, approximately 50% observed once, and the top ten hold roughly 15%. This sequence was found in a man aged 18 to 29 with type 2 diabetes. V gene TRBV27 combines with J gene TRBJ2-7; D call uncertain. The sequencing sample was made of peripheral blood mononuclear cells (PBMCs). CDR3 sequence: CASSLKLPGAYEQYF. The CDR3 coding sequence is TGTGCCAGCAGTTTAAAACTCCCCGGCGCCTACGAGCAGTACTTC.